The rows below give T cell receptor beta chains drawn from one sample of a study of shared clonotypes between healthy human individuals. The method was immunoSEQ multiplex PCR; TCRdb's version includes in-frame clones alone and lacks a portion of them. The sample yields 2 million to 2.5 million clones, around 92% seen once. Sequencing input: naive CD4+ T cells from PBMCs. The origin of the receptors is a man aged 18 to 35 in good health. Some clones in this sample may be carry-over from other donors' samples. Each CDR3 is given with its conserved first and last residue. A D gene is named only where the DNA matches it firmly.

d_call	v_call	j_call	cdr3_aa	cdr3_nt
.	TRBV6-1	TRBJ1-2	CASSETPRRGYTF	TGTGCCAGCAGTGAAACTCCCCGCCGTGGCTACACCTTC
.	TRBV5-1	TRBJ2-6	CASSLSGANVLTF	TGCGCCAGCAGCCTGTCTGGGGCCAACGTCCTGACTTTC
TRBD2	TRBV15	TRBJ2-7	CATSLRGVADEQYF	TGTGCCACCAGCCTCCGGGGGGTAGCAGACGAGCAGTACTTC
.	TRBV7-2	TRBJ2-5	CASSSGMVETQYF	TGTGCCAGCAGCTCAGGAATGGTGGAGACCCAGTACTTC
.	TRBV30	TRBJ1-1	CAWAGQGVGEAFF	TGTGCCTGGGCCGGGCAGGGCGTTGGTGAAGCTTTCTTT
TRBD2	TRBV5-4	TRBJ2-2	CASSPRTSGDTGELFF	TGTGCCAGCAGCCCGAGGACTAGCGGGGACACCGGGGAGCTGTTTTTT
.	TRBV6-6	TRBJ2-7	CASSYSIDHEQYF	TGTGCCAGCAGTTACTCCATCGACCACGAGCAGTACTTC
.	TRBV7-3	TRBJ2-1	CASSTRAGANEQFF	TGTGCCAGCAGCACACGGGCCGGGGCCAATGAGCAGTTCTTC
.	TRBV28	TRBJ2-3	CASSSREWSDTQYF	TGTGCCAGCAGTTCCCGGGAGTGGTCAGATACGCAGTATTTT
TRBD2	TRBV12-5	TRBJ2-7	CASGLGLAGYEQYF	TGTGCTAGTGGTTTGGGACTAGCGGGTTACGAGCAGTACTTC
.	TRBV7-2	TRBJ2-1	CASSLVHGRNNEQFF	TGTGCCAGCAGCTTAGTTCATGGACGAAACAATGAGCAGTTCTTC
.	TRBV28	TRBJ2-1	CASSPQGLNNEQFF	TGTGCCAGCAGTCCCCAAGGACTAAACAATGAGCAGTTCTTC
.	TRBV7-9	TRBJ2-7	CASSLRAAYEQYF	TGTGCCAGCAGCTTAAGGGCAGCCTACGAGCAGTACTTC
.	TRBV28	TRBJ1-4	CASSLVPQGGEKLFF	TGTGCCAGCAGTTTAGTTCCGCAGGGTGGAGAAAAACTGTTTTTT
TRBD2	TRBV13	TRBJ2-3	CASSRQGLAGGGAFSTDTQYF	TGTGCCAGCAGCCGACAGGGACTAGCGGGAGGGGGAGCCTTTAGCACAGATACGCAGTATTTT
.	TRBV19	TRBJ2-7	CASSQQGLHGEQYF	TGTGCCAGTAGTCAACAGGGCCTCCACGGCGAGCAGTACTTC